The T cell receptor beta chain under discussion was sequenced for a study of spatial heterogeneity in lung cancer (dated by TCRdb to between 2017 and 2020). Some background on the complete study: More beta-chain than alpha-chain transcripts were consistently detected, likely reflecting higher beta-chain transcript abundance. In the raw uncorrected reads, each unique combination of TCR and UMI appeared on average more than ten times. In non-small cell lung cancer, the study quantitatively compared TCR alpha and beta repertoires across several tumor regions, matched nontumor lung, and blood. The study linked features of the TCR repertoire to counts of nonsynonymous mutations, which were determined by whole-exome sequencing of tumor tissue. At surgery, both alpha and beta chains were TCR-sequenced in about 200 tumor regions, about 64 matched nontumor lung samples and just over 55 PBMC samples. Findings and caveats that apply to the study as a whole: Ubiquitous expanded tumor TCRs were detected in blood more often at tumor resection than at routine follow-up. Additional single-cell paired TCR alpha and beta sequencing was considered necessary to confirm, at a functional level, the hypothesis that regional TCRs recognize regional mutations.

In the case of this clonotype: This receptor's antigen is unknown. No quality values exist for individual bases; no much larger clone is one base distant.

Preparation of the library involved 5' RACE. The reads were generated on a NextSeq 500. In the TCR library protocol, a unique molecular identifier was attached to each TCR cDNA molecule so that PCR and sequencing errors could be corrected. In the source study's methods: TCR identification, UMI-based error correction and CDR3 extraction were all carried out with Decombinator tools. TCRs above a frequency of 2 per 1,000, corresponding to the top 1% of the tumor frequency distribution, were defined as expanded. Renyi diversity was calculated using the R vegan package after each repertoire was subsampled 100 times to 5,000 TCRs. CDR3 similarity networks were constructed using string-kernel similarity of amino acid triplets, with links drawn between CDR3s whose pairwise similarity was above 0.82. TCRdb reprocessing: public reads trimmed at Q25 with fastp, clones called with MiXCR, in-frame beta chains kept. Here each entry gathers all rows of one CDR3 protein and keeps the most common genes and DNA. TCRdb's processing, not the authors', yielded these V and J calls. The table for this sample lists 10,000 to 15,000 distinct CDR3 sequences; less than 4.5% of them were counted only once. The ten largest clones capture 45% of the sample.

V was cut back by 9 bases and J by 4 bases, leaving a gap of 14 bases between them. Including the terminal cysteine and phenylalanine, the CDR3 comprises 14 residues. Solely the CDR3 DNA is kept, with 42 bases framed from the first base. The germline V gene encodes CDR1 KGHDR and CDR2 SFDVKD. Per the publication, the time point label means: sample taken at primary tumor resection. The donors were some 72 patients from the lung TRACERx cohort who had early-stage, untreated non-small cell lung cancer. Whole RNA extracted from tumor and nontumor lung tissue, or from cryopreserved PBMC samples, was used for TCR sequencing without cell sorting. Patients were selected for TCR sequencing only if sufficient RNA was available from at least two tumor regions.

This receptor chain uses TRBV24-1 and TRBJ2-2, with TRBD2 tentatively as D gene (6 bases match). The origin of this receptor is a male donor with early-stage non-small cell lung cancer. The sequenced sample was PBMCs, obtained at surgery. This receptor carries the CDR3 CATGTVRGTGELFF. The bases read TGTGCCACCGGGACTGTACGAGGCACCGGGGAGCTGTTTTTT.